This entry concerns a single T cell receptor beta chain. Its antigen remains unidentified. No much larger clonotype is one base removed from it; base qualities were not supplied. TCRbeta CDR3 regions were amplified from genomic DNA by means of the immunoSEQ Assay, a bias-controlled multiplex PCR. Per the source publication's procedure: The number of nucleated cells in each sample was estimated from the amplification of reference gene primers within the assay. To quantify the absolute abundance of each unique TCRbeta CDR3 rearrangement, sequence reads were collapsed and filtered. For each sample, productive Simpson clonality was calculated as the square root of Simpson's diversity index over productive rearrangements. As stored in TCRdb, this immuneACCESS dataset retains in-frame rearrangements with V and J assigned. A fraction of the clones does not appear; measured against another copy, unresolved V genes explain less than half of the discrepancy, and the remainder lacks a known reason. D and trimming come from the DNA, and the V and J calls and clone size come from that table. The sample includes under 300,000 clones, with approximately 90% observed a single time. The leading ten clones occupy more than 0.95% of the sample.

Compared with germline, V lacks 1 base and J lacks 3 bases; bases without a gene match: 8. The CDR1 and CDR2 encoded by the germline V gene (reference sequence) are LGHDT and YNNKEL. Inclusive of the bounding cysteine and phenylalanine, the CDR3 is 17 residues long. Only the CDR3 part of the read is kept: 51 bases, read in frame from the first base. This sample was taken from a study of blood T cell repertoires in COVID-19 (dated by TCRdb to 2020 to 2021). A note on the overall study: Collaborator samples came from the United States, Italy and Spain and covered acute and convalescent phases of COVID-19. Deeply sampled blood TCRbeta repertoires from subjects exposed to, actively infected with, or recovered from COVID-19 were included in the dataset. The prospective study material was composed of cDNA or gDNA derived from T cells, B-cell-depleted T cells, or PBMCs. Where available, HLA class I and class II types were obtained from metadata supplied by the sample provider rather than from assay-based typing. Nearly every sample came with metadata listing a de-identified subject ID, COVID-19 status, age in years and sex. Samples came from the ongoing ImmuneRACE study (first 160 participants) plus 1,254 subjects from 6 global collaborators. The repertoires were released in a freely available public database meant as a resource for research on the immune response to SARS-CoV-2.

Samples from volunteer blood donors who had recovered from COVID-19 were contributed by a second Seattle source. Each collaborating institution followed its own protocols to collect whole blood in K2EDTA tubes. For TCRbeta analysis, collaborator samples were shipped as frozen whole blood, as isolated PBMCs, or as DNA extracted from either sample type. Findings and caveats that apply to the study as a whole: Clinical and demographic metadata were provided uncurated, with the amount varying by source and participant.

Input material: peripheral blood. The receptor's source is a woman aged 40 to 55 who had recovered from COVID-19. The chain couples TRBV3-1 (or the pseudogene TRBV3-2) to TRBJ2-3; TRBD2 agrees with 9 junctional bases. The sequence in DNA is TGTGCCAGCAGCCAAGGGCCCGGCGGGAGGGGGACAGATACGCAGTATTTT. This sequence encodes CASSQGPGGRGTDTQYF.